This TCR beta chain came from a study of blood T cell repertoires in COVID-19. The V gene end was trimmed by 5 bases and the J gene end by 2 bases; junction bases not matched to a gene: 2. Germline CDR1 reads MNHEY; CDR2 reads SMNVEV (reference sequence). CDR3 length equals 13 residues. This clone qualifies as medium-sized. This table comes from immunoSEQ multiplex PCR, and its TCRdb copy is limited to in-frame clones, with some not included. The table shows 25,000 to 35,000 clones, with more than 80% occurring only once. The chain has TRBV27 and TRBJ1-2, with 7 bases matching TRBD1. This clonotype was obtained from a woman aged 80 or older with acute or convalescent COVID-19. The sample comprised peripheral blood. The CDR3 protein is CASSTGQNYGYTF. For the CDR3, the DNA is TGTGCCAGCAGTACGGGACAGAACTATGGCTACACCTTC.